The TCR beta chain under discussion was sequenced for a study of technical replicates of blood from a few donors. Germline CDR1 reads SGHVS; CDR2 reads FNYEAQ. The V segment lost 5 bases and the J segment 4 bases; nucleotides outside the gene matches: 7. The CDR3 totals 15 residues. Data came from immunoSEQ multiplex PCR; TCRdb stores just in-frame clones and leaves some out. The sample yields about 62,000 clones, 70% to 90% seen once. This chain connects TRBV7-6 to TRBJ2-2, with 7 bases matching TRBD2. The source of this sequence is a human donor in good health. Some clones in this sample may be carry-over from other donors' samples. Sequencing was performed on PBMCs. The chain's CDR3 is CASSVRASGTGELFF. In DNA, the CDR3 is TGTGCCAGCAGCGTGAGGGCTAGCGGCACCGGGGAGCTGTTTTTT.